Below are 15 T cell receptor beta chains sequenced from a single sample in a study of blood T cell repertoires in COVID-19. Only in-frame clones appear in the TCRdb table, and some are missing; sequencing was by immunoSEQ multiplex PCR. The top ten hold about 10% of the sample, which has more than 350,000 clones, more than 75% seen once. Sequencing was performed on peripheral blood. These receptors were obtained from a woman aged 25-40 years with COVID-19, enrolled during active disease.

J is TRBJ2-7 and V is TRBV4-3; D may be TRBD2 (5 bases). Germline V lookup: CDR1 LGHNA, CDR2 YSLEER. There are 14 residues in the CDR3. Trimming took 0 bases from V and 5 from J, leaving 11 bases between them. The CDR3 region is CASSQDHGGDEQYF. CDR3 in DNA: TGCGCCAGCAGCCAAGATCATGGAGGTGACGAGCAGTACTTC.

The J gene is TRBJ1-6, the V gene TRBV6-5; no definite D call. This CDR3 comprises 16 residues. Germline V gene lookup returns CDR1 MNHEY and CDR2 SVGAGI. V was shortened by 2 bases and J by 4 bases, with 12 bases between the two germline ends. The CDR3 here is CASSYIQAGYNSPLHF. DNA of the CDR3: TGTGCCAGCAGTTACATCCAGGCTGGATATAATTCACCCCTCCACTTT.

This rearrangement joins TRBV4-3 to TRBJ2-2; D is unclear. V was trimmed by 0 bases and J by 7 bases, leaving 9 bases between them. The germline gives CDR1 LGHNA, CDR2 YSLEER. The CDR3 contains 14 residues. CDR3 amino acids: CASSQDPRVGELFF. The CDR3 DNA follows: TGCGCCAGCAGCCAAGACCCCCGGGTCGGGGAGCTGTTTTTT.

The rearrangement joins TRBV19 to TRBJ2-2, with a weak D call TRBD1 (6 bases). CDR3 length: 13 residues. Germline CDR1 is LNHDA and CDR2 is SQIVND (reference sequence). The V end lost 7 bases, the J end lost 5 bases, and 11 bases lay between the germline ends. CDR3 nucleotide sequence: TGTGCCAGTACACAGGGTGGTACCGGGGAGCTGTTTTTT. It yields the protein CASTQGGTGELFF. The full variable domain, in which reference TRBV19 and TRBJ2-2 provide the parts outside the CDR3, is DGGITQSPKYLFRKEGQNVTLSCEQNLNHDAMYWYRQDPGQGLRLIYYSQIVNDFQKGDIAEGYSVSREKKESFPLTVTSAQKNPTAFYLCASTQGGTGELFFGEGSRLTVL.

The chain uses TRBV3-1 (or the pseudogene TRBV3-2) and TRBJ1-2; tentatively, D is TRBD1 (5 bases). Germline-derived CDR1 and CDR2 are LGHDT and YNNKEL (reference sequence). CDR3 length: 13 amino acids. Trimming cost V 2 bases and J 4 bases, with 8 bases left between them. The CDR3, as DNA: TGTGCCAGCAGCCAAAGACAGTCCTATGGCTACACCTTC. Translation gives CASSQRQSYGYTF.

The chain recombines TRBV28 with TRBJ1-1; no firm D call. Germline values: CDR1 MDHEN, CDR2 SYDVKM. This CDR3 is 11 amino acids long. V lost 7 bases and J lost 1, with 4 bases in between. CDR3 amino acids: CASMANTEAFF. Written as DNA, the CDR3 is TGTGCCAGCATGGCGAACACTGAAGCTTTCTTT.

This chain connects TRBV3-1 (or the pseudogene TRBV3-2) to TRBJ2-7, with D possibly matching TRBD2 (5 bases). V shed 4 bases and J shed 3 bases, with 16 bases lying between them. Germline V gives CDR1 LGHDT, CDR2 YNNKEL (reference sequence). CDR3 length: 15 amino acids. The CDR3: CASSRSERSGYEQYF. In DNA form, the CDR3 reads TGTGCCAGCAGCCGTAGCGAGAGGTCCGGCTACGAGCAGTACTTC.

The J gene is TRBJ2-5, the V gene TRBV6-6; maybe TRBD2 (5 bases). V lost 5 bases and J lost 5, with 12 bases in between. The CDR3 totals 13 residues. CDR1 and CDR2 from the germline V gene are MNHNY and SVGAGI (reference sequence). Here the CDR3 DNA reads TGTGCCAGCAGTCCGGGAAGTAGGGAGACCCAGTACTTC. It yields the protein CASSPGSRETQYF.

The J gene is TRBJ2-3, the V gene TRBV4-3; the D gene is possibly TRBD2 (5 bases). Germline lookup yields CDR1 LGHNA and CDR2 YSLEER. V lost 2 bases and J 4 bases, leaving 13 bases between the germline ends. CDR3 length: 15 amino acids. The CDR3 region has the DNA TGCGCCAGCAGCCAATCCAGCGGCTGGGCAGATACGCAGTATTTT. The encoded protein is CASSQSSGWADTQYF.

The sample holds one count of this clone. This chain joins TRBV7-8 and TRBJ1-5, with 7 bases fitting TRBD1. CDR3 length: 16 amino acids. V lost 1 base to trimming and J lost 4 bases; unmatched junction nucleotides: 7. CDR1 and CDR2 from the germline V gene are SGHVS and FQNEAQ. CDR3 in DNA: TGTGCCAGCAGCTTAGAGGGGGCAGTTAGTAATCAGCCCCAGCATTTT. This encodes CASSLEGAVSNQPQHF.

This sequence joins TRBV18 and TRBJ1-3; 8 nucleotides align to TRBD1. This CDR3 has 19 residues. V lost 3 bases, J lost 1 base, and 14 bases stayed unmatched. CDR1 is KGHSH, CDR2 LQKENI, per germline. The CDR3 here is CASSPNPGQGYGSGNTIYF. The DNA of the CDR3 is TGTGCCAGCTCACCTAACCCCGGACAGGGATACGGTTCTGGAAACACCATATATTTT. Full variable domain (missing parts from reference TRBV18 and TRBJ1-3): NAGVMQNPRHLVRRRGQEARLRCSPMKGHSHVYWYRQLPEEGLKFMVYLQKENIIDESGMPKERFSAEFPKEGPSILRIQQVVRGDSAAYFCASSPNPGQGYGSGNTIYFGEGSWLTVV.

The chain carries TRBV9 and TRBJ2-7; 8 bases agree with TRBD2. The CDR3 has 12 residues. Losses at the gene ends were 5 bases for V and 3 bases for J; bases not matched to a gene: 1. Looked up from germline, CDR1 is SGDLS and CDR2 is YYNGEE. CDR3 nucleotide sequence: TGTGCCAGCAGGGCGGGGGGCTACGAGCAGTACTTC. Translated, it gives CASRAGGYEQYF. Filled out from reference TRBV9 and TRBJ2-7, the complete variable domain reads DSGVTQTPKHLITATGQRVTLRCSPRSGDLSVYWYQQSLDQGLQFLIQYYNGEERAKGNILERFSAQQFPDLHSELNLSSLELGDSALYFCASRAGGYEQYFGPGTRLTVT.

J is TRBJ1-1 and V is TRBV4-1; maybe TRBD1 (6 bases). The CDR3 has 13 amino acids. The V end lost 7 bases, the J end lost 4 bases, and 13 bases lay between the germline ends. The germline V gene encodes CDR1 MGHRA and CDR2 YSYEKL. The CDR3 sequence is CASKQGGGTEAFF. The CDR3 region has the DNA TGCGCCAGCAAACAGGGTGGGGGCACTGAAGCTTTCTTT.

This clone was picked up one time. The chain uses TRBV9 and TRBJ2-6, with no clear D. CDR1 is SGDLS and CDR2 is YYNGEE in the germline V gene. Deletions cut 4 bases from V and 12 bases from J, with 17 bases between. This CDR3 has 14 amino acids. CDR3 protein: CASSPSISLSVLTF. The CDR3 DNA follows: TGTGCCAGCAGCCCTAGTATCAGTCTGAGCGTCCTGACTTTC. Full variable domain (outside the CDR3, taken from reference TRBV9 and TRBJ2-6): DSGVTQTPKHLITATGQRVTLRCSPRSGDLSVYWYQQSLDQGLQFLIQYYNGEERAKGNILERFSAQQFPDLHSELNLSSLELGDSALYFCASSPSISLSVLTFGAGSRLTVL.

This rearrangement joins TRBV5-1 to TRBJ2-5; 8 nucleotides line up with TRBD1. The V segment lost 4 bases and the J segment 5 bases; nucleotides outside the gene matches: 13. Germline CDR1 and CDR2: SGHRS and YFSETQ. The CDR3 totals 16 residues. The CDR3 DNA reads TGCGCCAGCAGCCGATCGACAGGGGTACGTGCCGAGACCCAGTACTTC. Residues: CASSRSTGVRAETQYF.